These 21 T cell receptor beta chains came from one sample sequenced in a study of T cell responses to AZD1222 COVID-19 vaccine. Here immunoSEQ multiplex PCR was the method, and the copy in TCRdb shows in-frame clones only, minus some. The sample contains 85,000 to 100,000 clones, 80% to 95% of which appear only once. Specimen: peripheral blood, collected 28 days after the second AZD1222 dose. The receptors here all came from an adult who received the AZD1222 COVID-19 vaccine.

This sequence joins TRBV10-3 and TRBJ1-1; TRBD1 might be the D (5 bases). The CDR3 extends over 14 amino acids. The V end was cut by 10 bases, the J end by 4 bases, with 19 bases between. Germline CDR1 and CDR2: ENHRY and SYGVKD. The CDR3: CATSTGRLSTEAFF. The CDR3, as DNA: TGTGCCACCTCTACGGGGCGTCTAAGCACTGAAGCTTTCTTT.

This chain joins TRBV15 and TRBJ2-7, with 7 nucleotides matching TRBD1. From germline, CDR1 is LNHNV and CDR2 YYDKDF (reference sequence). Germline trimming cut 5 bases from V and 0 bases from J; bases unmatched to any gene: 4. CDR3 length: 14 residues. In DNA, the CDR3 is TGTGCCACCAGCCAGGGGACAGTCTCCTACGAGCAGTACTTC. This gives the protein CATSQGTVSYEQYF.

The sample holds a few counts of this clone. In DNA, the CDR3 is TGTGCCAGCAGCCCCCGGGGGAGTCGGGGACACGGCCCACTGAACACTGAAGCTTTCTTT. Translating it yields CASSPRGSRGHGPLNTEAFF. J is TRBJ1-1 and V is TRBV14; tentative D call: TRBD1 (6 bases). The CDR3 contains 20 residues. CDR1 and CDR2 from the germline V gene are SGHDN and FVKESK. Trimming stripped 4 bases from V and 0 bases from J, with 27 bases between.

The chain uses TRBV18 and TRBJ2-1, with D perhaps TRBD2 (6 bases). V was trimmed by 0 bases and J by 2 bases, leaving 8 bases between them. The CDR3 extends over 15 amino acids. Germline loops: CDR1 KGHSH, CDR2 LQKENI. The CDR3 reads CASSPPASAYNEQFF. For the CDR3, the DNA is TGTGCCAGCTCACCACCGGCTAGCGCCTACAATGAGCAGTTCTTC.

The chain combines TRBV6-2 or TRBV6-3 with TRBJ1-1; 7 nucleotides line up with TRBD1. CDR1 MNHEY and CDR2 SVGEGT come from the germline V gene. Trimming removed 4 bases from V and 8 bases from J; junction bases left unmatched: 4. This CDR3 spans 12 amino acids. The CDR3 DNA reads TGTGCCAGCAGTTCCAGGGGGGACGAAGCTTTCTTT. Translation gives CASSSRGDEAFF.

This clone was observed a few times. The V and J genes are TRBV27 and TRBJ2-7; D is unresolved. Germline V gene sequence: CDR1 MNHEY, CDR2 SMNVEV (reference sequence). V was clipped by 3 bases and J by 0 bases, with 6 bases between them. This CDR3 region has 13 residues. The DNA of the CDR3 is TGTGCCAGCAGTTTGGACCGCTCCTACGAGCAGTACTTC. Amino acids: CASSLDRSYEQYF.

A note on this clone: Other DNA sequences within the sample encode an identical CDR3. This chain joins TRBV27 and TRBJ1-5; D unclear. The germline V gene encodes CDR1 MNHEY and CDR2 SMNVEV (reference sequence). V was cut by 2 bases and J by 2 bases, with 4 bases left in between. The CDR3 covers 13 residues. CDR3 sequence (DNA): TGTGCCAGCAGTTTACGGGGCAATCAGCCCCAGCATTTT. Its protein product is CASSLRGNQPQHF.

The rearrangement uses TRBV7-8 and TRBJ2-1; TRBD1 agrees at 10 bases. Unmatched junction bases numbered 7, after V lost 2 bases and J lost 3 bases. From germline, CDR1 is SGHVS and CDR2 FQNEAQ. This CDR3 contains 17 residues. As DNA, the CDR3 is TGTGCCAGCAGCTTACCCGGGACAGGGGATAACTACAATGAGCAGTTCTTC. It translates to CASSLPGTGDNYNEQFF. The complete variable domain, with remaining parts taken from reference TRBV7-8 and TRBJ2-1, reads GAGVSQSPRYKVAKRGQDVALRCDPISGHVSLFWYQQALGQGPEFLTYFQNEAQLDKSGLPSDRFFAERPEGSVSTLKIQRTQQEDSAVYLCASSLPGTGDNYNEQFFGPGTRLTVL.

The sample holds one count of this clone. The rearrangement joins TRBV5-1 to TRBJ2-5, with TRBD2 matching over 9 bases. J lost 0 bases, V lost 0 bases, and 6 bases had no gene match. The germline V gene encodes CDR1 SGHRS and CDR2 YFSETQ. The CDR3 runs 17 residues. CDR3 in amino acids: CASSLAPSGINQETQYF. The CDR3 coding sequence is TGCGCCAGCAGCTTGGCTCCTAGCGGGATTAACCAAGAGACCCAGTACTTC. Filled out from reference TRBV5-1 and TRBJ2-5, the complete variable domain reads KAGVTQTPRYLIKTRGQQVTLSCSPISGHRSVSWYQQTPGQGLQFLFEYFSETQRNKGNFPGRFSGRQFSNSRSEMNVSTLELGDSALYLCASSLAPSGINQETQYFGPGTRLLVL.

This CDR3 is CASSSRTGVHQPQHF. DNA of the CDR3: TGCGCCAGCAGTTCCAGGACAGGGGTACATCAGCCCCAGCATTTT. The V call is TRBV4-1, the J call TRBJ1-5, with 9 nucleotides matching TRBD1. The CDR3 runs 15 residues. Germline assignment: CDR1 MGHRA and CDR2 YSYEKL. Losses at the gene ends were 6 bases for V and 5 bases for J; bases not matched to a gene: 8.

The rearrangement joins TRBV15 to TRBJ2-1; no firm D call. There are 15 residues in the CDR3. The germline V gene has CDR1 LNHNV and CDR2 YYDKDF (reference sequence). Trimming pared 5 bases from V and 7 bases from J, leaving 18 bases between. CDR3 in amino acids: CATSLQSIKANEQFF. CDR3 nucleotide sequence: TGTGCCACCAGCTTACAGTCGATCAAAGCAAATGAGCAGTTCTTC.

V usage is TRBV2 and J usage is TRBJ2-1; 8 positions match TRBD2. Per the germline V gene, CDR1 is SNHLY and CDR2 is FYNNEI. The CDR3 covers 15 residues. The ends lost 4 bases at V and 10 bases at J; junction bases unmatched: 12. Here the CDR3 DNA reads TGTGCCAGCAGTGCTGTTGGGGCGGGAGGATCGGAGCAGTTCTTC. Amino acids: CASSAVGAGGSEQFF. The complete variable domain, with remaining parts taken from reference TRBV2 and TRBJ2-1, reads EPEVTQTPSHQVTQMGQEVILRCVPISNHLYFYWYRQILGQKVEFLVSFYNNEISEKSEIFDDQFSVERPDGSNFTLKIRSTKLEDSAMYFCASSAVGAGGSEQFFGPGTRLTVL.

The chain recombines TRBV4-2 with TRBJ1-5; D possibly corresponds to TRBD1 (6 bases). The CDR3 sequence is 18 residues long. CDR1 and CDR2 (germline): LGHNA, YNFKEQ. Trimming cost V 1 base and J 2 bases, with 18 bases left between them. CDR3 protein: CASSQVGWKTGGNQPQHF. CDR3 sequence (DNA): TGTGCCAGCAGCCAAGTGGGGTGGAAGACAGGTGGCAATCAGCCCCAGCATTTT.

The V gene is TRBV28, the J gene TRBJ2-3; D call uncertain. Germline loops: CDR1 MDHEN, CDR2 SYDVKM. V was clipped by 3 bases and J by 2 bases, with 18 bases between them. This CDR3 is built from 17 residues. This CDR3 is CASSFSRMASNTDTQYF. CDR3 nucleotide sequence: TGTGCCAGCAGTTTCAGCCGCATGGCTTCTAACACAGATACGCAGTATTTT.

Points on this clone: One end of the junction is discordant with germline, which a read error may explain. Other DNA sequences in this sample translate to the same CDR3. This sequence joins TRBV9 and TRBJ1-5; D is ambiguous. The CDR3 runs to 16 residues. Germline CDR1 reads SGDLS; CDR2 reads YYNGEE. This chain's CDR3 is CASSANEGMGNQPQHF. CDR3 nucleotide sequence: TGTGCCAGCAGCGCCAACGAGGGAATGGGCAATCAGCCCCAACATTTT.

The chain joins TRBV9 to TRBJ2-3, with D possibly called TRBD1 or TRBD2 (5 bases each). The CDR3 is 14 residues long. V lost 3 bases to trimming and J lost 4 bases, with 12 bases between them. Germline loops: CDR1 SGDLS, CDR2 YYNGEE. For the CDR3, the DNA is TGTGCCAGCAGCGAATGGGACGTGGCAGATACGCAGTATTTT. Protein sequence: CASSEWDVADTQYF.

The V and J genes are TRBV2 and TRBJ1-1; D is perhaps TRBD1 (5 bases). The V end lost 8 bases, the J end lost 1 base, and 17 bases lay between the germline ends. The CDR3 covers 15 residues. CDR1 is SNHLY and CDR2 is FYNNEI in the germline V gene. The CDR3 loop reads CASLDTGHPNTEAFF. CDR3 nucleotides: TGTGCCAGCCTCGATACCGGACACCCGAACACTGAAGCTTTCTTT.

This chain links TRBV5-6 with TRBJ1-5, with 9 bases identical to TRBD1. The germline gives CDR1 SGHDT, CDR2 YYEEEE. The CDR3 totals 17 residues. J was trimmed by 6 bases and V by 4 bases; bases with no gene match: 14. The CDR3 is CASSETGTGLERQPQHF. CDR3 coding DNA: TGTGCCAGCAGCGAGACCGGGACAGGGCTTGAACGTCAGCCCCAGCATTTT.

The DNA for the CDR3 is TGTGCCAGCAGTGAAGACACTCTTCCCCACTATGGCTACACCTTC. Residues: CASSEDTLPHYGYTF. V and J are TRBV6-1 and TRBJ1-2; D gene ambiguous. Trimming took off 1 base at V and 3 bases at J, with 12 bases between the two ends. The CDR3 has 15 amino acids. From germline, CDR1 is MNHNS and CDR2 SASEGT.

The chain carries TRBV28 and TRBJ1-3; D call uncertain. CDR3 length equals 13 residues. The ends were cut back, 4 bases at V and 3 bases at J, with 7 bases in the middle. Germline CDR1 MDHEN, CDR2 SYDVKM. The CDR3 DNA sequence: TGTGCCAGCAGTTGGAGGGATGGAAACACCATATATTTT. It translates to CASSWRDGNTIYF.

The V and J genes are TRBV19 and TRBJ2-5; D not certain. Trimming left V 3 bases short and J 5 bases short, with 10 bases between. Germline V lookup: CDR1 LNHDA, CDR2 SQIVND (reference sequence). The CDR3 has 13 residues. The CDR3 spells CASSMAGLETQYF. DNA of the CDR3: TGTGCCAGTAGTATGGCAGGTCTGGAGACCCAGTACTTC.